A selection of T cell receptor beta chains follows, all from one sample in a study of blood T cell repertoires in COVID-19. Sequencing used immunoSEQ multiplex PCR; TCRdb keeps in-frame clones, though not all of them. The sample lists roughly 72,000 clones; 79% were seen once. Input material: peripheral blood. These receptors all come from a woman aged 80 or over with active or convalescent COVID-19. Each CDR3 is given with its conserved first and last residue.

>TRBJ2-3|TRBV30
CAWSSSAYYTDTQYF
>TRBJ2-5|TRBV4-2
CASSNRDRGVGTQYF
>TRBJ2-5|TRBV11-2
CASSLGLVETQYF
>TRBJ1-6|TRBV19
CASSIAVYYNSPLHF
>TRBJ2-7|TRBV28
CASSGHRDFSYEQYF
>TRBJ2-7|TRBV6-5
CASSSTGSYEQYF
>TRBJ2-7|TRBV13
CASSQGQGDEQYF
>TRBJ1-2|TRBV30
CAWSAQGRGGYTF
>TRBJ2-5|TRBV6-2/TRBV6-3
CASSDRRGSETQYF
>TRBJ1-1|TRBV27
CASSLGAVAFF
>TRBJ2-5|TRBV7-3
CASSRGLAGIQETQYF
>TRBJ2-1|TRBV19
CASTTMGRYNEQFF
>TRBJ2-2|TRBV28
CASSFTGMNTGELFF
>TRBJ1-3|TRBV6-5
CASSTTGRRNTIYF
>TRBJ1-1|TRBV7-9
CASSLVAGLNTEAFF
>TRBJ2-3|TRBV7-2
CASSFRTGPSTDTQYF
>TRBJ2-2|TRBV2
CASRGLRTPTGELFF
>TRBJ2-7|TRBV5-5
CASSWQGIGYEQYF
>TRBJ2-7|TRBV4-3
CASSQDLGLLPYEQYF
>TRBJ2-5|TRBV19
CASSVDRGFVQTQYF
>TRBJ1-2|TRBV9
CASSVGALGGNGYTF
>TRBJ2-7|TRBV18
CASSPRPGPYEQYF
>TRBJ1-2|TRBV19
CASSIQGAQIDGYTF
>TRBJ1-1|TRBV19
CASSQYKNTEAFF
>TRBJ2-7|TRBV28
CASRTVPTYEQYF
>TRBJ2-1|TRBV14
CASSPLLGQGINEQFF
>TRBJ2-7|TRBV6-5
CASIPRAGGSEQYF
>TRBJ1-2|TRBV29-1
CSVEEGDSRNF
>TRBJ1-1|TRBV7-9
CASSFPVGEKMNTEAFF
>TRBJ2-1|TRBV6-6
CASSYTGTSGRVEQFF
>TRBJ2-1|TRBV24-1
CATSDAGAPYNEQFF
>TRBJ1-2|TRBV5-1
CASSLRHSAGQGTYGYTF
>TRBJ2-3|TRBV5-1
CASSLARISTDTQYF
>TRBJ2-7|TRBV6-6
CASSYARNGNYEQYF
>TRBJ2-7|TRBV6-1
CASSDWPPPPYEQYF
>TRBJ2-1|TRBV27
CASRRSSYNEQFF
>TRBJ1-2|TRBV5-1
CASSWATDSNYGYTF
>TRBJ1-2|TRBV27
CASSPLSSGSYTF
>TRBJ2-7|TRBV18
CASSRTQAYEQYF
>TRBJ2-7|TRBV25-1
CASSGGYEQYF
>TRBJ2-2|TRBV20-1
CSATDRGRGTGELFF
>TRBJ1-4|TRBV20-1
CSASLPGGEKLFF
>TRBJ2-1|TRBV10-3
CAIRGGYTDYNEQFF
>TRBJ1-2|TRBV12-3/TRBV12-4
CAITGTYGYTF
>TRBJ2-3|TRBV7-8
CASSLAQTSGVGTDTQYF
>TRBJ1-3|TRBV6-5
CASSWVGASGNTIYF
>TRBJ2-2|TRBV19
CASSIGGMYTGELFF
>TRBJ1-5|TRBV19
CASSIKSTTYSNQPQHF
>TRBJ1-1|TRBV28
CASSQKLRGTEAFF
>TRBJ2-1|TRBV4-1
CASSLDRGLYNEQFF
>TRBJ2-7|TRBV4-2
CASSQDGGVSYEQYF
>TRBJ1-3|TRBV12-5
CASGGRGGSNSGNTIYF
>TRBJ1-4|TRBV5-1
CASSLGQHATNEKLFF
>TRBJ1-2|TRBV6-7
CAPLRGVYNYGYTF
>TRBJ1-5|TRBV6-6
CASSILGGKRNQPQHF